This is a list of T cell receptor beta chains from one sample in a study of shared clonotypes between healthy human individuals. TCRdb's table, derived via immunoSEQ multiplex PCR, lists solely in-frame clones and lacks some. The sample yields some 580,000 clones, 97% seen once. Specimen: naive CD4+ T cells sorted from blood. The origin of the receptors is a woman younger than 45 in good health. CDR3s include the opening cysteine and the closing phenylalanine or tryptophan. Each record gives: J gene, D gene, clone size, V gene, CDR3 protein, CDR3 DNA. The D gene is left open where the match is weak. Some rows have no size entry. The others give once, few or many, or a class for an expanded clone.

J: TRBJ2-2; D: TRBD2; size: once; V: TRBV5-1; CDR3: CASSFYRLADGRNTGELFF; DNA: TGCGCCAGCAGCTTTTACCGACTAGCAGATGGAAGGAACACCGGGGAGCTGTTTTTT
J: TRBJ2-4; D: -; size: -; V: TRBV9; CDR3: CASSVGSRGNIQYF; DNA: TGTGCCAGCAGCGTTGGGAGTAGGGGGAACATTCAGTACTTC
J: TRBJ2-3; D: TRBD2; size: -; V: TRBV5-6; CDR3: CASSGTGASGGTYTDTQYF; DNA: TGTGCCAGCAGCGGCACCGGGGCTAGCGGGGGGACCTACACAGATACGCAGTATTTT
J: TRBJ1-4; D: -; size: -; V: TRBV27; CDR3: CASSLFATTNEKLFF; DNA: TGTGCCAGCAGTTTATTTGCAACAACTAATGAAAAACTGTTTTTT
J: TRBJ1-1; D: -; size: -; V: TRBV6-1; CDR3: CASRISRTGPFEAFF; DNA: TGTGCCAGCAGGATAAGCCGAACAGGCCCCTTTGAAGCTTTCTTT
J: TRBJ1-1; D: -; size: -; V: TRBV28; CDR3: CASRPPGVVNTEAFF; DNA: TGTGCCAGCCGGCCCCCAGGGGTTGTGAACACTGAAGCTTTCTTT
J: TRBJ2-7; D: TRBD1; size: -; V: TRBV19; CDR3: CASSIGTGQGVYEQYF; DNA: TGTGCCAGTAGTATAGGTACGGGACAGGGAGTATACGAGCAGTACTTC
J: TRBJ1-2; D: TRBD1; size: -; V: TRBV20-1; CDR3: CSAWDREGYTF; DNA: TGCAGTGCTTGGGACAGGGAGGGCTACACCTTC
J: TRBJ2-3; D: TRBD1; size: -; V: TRBV28; CDR3: CASSFPRGPDTQYF; DNA: TGTGCCAGCAGTTTTCCCAGGGGGCCAGATACGCAGTATTTT
J: TRBJ2-7; D: -; size: -; V: TRBV4-2; CDR3: CASSQTTGAGTGYEQYF; DNA: TGTGCCAGCAGCCAAACCACCGGGGCGGGGACCGGGTACGAGCAGTACTTC
J: TRBJ1-5; D: TRBD1; size: -; V: TRBV5-8; CDR3: CASSLGKQGAIQPQHF; DNA: TGTGCCAGCAGCTTGGGTAAGCAGGGGGCGATTCAGCCCCAGCATTTT
J: TRBJ2-7; D: -; size: -; V: TRBV12-2; CDR3: CASRPTGQCYEQYF; DNA: TGTGCAAGTCGCCCTACCGGACAGTGCTACGAGCAGTACTTC
J: TRBJ1-2; D: -; size: -; V: TRBV5-1; CDR3: CASSTYNGYTF; DNA: TGCGCCAGCAGCACCTATAATGGCTACACCTTC
J: TRBJ2-1; D: -; size: -; V: TRBV12-2; CDR3: CASRLDQSGSLHNEQFF; DNA: TGTGCAAGTCGCTTAGATCAAAGCGGGAGTCTCCACAATGAGCAGTTCTTC
J: TRBJ2-6; D: TRBD1; size: -; V: TRBV4-1; CDR3: CASSQKKGQSGANVLTF; DNA: TGCGCCAGCAGCCAAAAAAAGGGACAGTCTGGGGCCAACGTCCTGACTTTC
J: TRBJ2-7; D: TRBD1; size: -; V: TRBV6-1; CDR3: CASSERSGGSYEQYF; DNA: TGTGCCAGCAGTGAACGGTCAGGGGGCAGCTACGAGCAGTACTTC
J: TRBJ2-7; D: -; size: -; V: TRBV6-6; CDR3: CASSYPTSSYEQYF; DNA: TGTGCCAGCAGTTATCCGACCTCGTCCTACGAGCAGTACTTC
J: TRBJ2-1; D: TRBD2; size: once; V: TRBV27; CDR3: CASNSPRASGRNEQFF; DNA: TGTGCCAGCAACTCCCCCCGGGCTAGCGGGAGGAATGAGCAGTTCTTC
J: TRBJ2-5; D: TRBD2; size: -; V: TRBV15; CDR3: CATSRVKVSGRAGETQYF; DNA: TGTGCCACCAGCAGAGTCAAAGTTAGCGGGAGGGCCGGAGAGACCCAGTACTTC
J: TRBJ2-5; D: TRBD2; size: -; V: TRBV7-9; CDR3: CASSLLSLAGVETQYF; DNA: TGTGCCAGCAGCTTATTAAGTCTAGCGGGAGTAGAGACCCAGTACTTC
J: TRBJ2-7; D: -; size: -; V: TRBV10-3; CDR3: CAISSVRDLSYEQYF; DNA: TGTGCCATCAGCTCAGTAAGGGACCTGTCCTACGAGCAGTACTTC
J: TRBJ2-1; D: TRBD2; size: -; V: TRBV19; CDR3: CASSIATSGRSYNEQFF; DNA: TGTGCCAGTAGTATAGCGACTAGCGGGAGATCCTACAATGAGCAGTTCTTC
J: TRBJ2-7; D: -; size: -; V: TRBV28; CDR3: CASSLAGNRQYF; DNA: TGTGCCAGCAGTTTGGCAGGGAATAGGCAGTACTTC
J: TRBJ2-7; D: -; size: -; V: TRBV4-1; CDR3: CASSQVVKGGSYEQYF; DNA: TGCGCCAGCAGCCAAGTAGTGAAGGGGGGTTCCTACGAGCAGTACTTC
J: TRBJ2-5; D: -; size: -; V: TRBV7-9; CDR3: CASSPGVSGGRETQYF; DNA: TGTGCCAGCAGCCCGGGAGTGTCAGGAGGGAGAGAGACCCAGTACTTC
J: TRBJ2-3; D: -; size: -; V: TRBV6-5; CDR3: CASSYDSGGKYTQYF; DNA: TGTGCCAGCAGTTACGACAGTGGAGGAAAGTATACGCAGTATTTT
J: TRBJ2-1; D: TRBD2; size: -; V: TRBV5-1; CDR3: CASSAGTTPADEQFF; DNA: TGCGCCAGCAGTGCCGGGACTACCCCGGCCGATGAGCAGTTCTTC
J: TRBJ2-3; D: TRBD1; size: -; V: TRBV6-5; CDR3: CASSEQGAGDTQYF; DNA: TGTGCCAGCAGTGAACAGGGGGCAGGGGATACGCAGTATTTT
J: TRBJ1-4; D: -; size: -; V: TRBV6-1; CDR3: CASSDSGRQKLFF; DNA: TGTGCCAGCAGTGATAGTGGCCGACAAAAACTGTTTTTT
J: TRBJ2-5; D: TRBD2; size: -; V: TRBV5-1; CDR3: CASSLMLAGGDEQYF; DNA: TGCGCCAGCAGCTTGATGCTAGCGGGAGGAGATGAGCAGTACTTC
J: TRBJ2-2; D: -; size: -; V: TRBV19; CDR3: CASSMGGPTANTGELFF; DNA: TGTGCCAGTAGTATGGGGGGGCCGACAGCGAACACCGGGGAGCTGTTTTTT
J: TRBJ1-3; D: -; size: -; V: TRBV5-6; CDR3: CASSSVRQIPGNTIYF; DNA: TGTGCCAGCAGCTCCGTTCGACAAATCCCCGGAAACACCATATATTTT
J: TRBJ2-7; D: TRBD2; size: -; V: TRBV4-2; CDR3: CASSQGTSGRVYEQYF; DNA: TGTGCCAGCAGCCAAGGGACTAGCGGGAGGGTCTACGAGCAGTACTTC
J: TRBJ2-7; D: -; size: -; V: TRBV4-1; CDR3: CASSQGGGRGVYEQYF; DNA: TGCGCCAGCAGCCAAGGGGGGGGCAGGGGAGTCTACGAGCAGTACTTC
J: TRBJ2-1; D: -; size: -; V: TRBV5-1; CDR3: CASSFEFTQFF; DNA: TGCGCCAGCAGCTTTGAGTTTACGCAGTTCTTC
J: TRBJ2-5; D: TRBD1; size: -; V: TRBV19; CDR3: CASSVTGGSETQYF; DNA: TGTGCCAGTAGTGTAACAGGGGGCTCGGAGACCCAGTACTTC
J: TRBJ2-1; D: -; size: -; V: TRBV7-2; CDR3: CASSFLRYNEQFF; DNA: TGTGCCAGCAGCTTTCTGCGGTACAATGAGCAGTTCTTC
J: TRBJ2-1; D: TRBD2; size: -; V: TRBV2; CDR3: CASKRREGLHEQFF; DNA: TGTGCCAGCAAGAGGCGGGAGGGCCTCCATGAGCAGTTCTTC
J: TRBJ1-5; D: -; size: -; V: TRBV6-1; CDR3: CASTLGYSNQPQHF; DNA: TGTGCCAGCACACTGGGTTATAGCAATCAGCCCCAGCATTTT
J: TRBJ2-7; D: -; size: -; V: TRBV19; CDR3: CASSPQGYEQYF; DNA: TGTGCCAGTAGCCCACAGGGCTACGAGCAGTACTTC
J: TRBJ2-1; D: TRBD1; size: -; V: TRBV5-1; CDR3: CASSLDPPGQRIGEQFF; DNA: TGCGCCAGCAGCTTGGACCCTCCGGGACAGCGAATCGGAGAGCAGTTCTTC
J: TRBJ2-7; D: -; size: -; V: TRBV6-1; CDR3: CASSEARGFADEQYF; DNA: TGTGCCAGCAGTGAAGCACGAGGTTTCGCGGACGAGCAGTACTTC
J: TRBJ2-7; D: -; size: -; V: TRBV5-6; CDR3: CASSSLQYEQYF; DNA: TGTGCCAGCAGCTCATTGCAGTACGAGCAGTACTTC
J: TRBJ2-5; D: TRBD2; size: -; V: TRBV4-1; CDR3: CASTPALAGGHVETQYF; DNA: TGCGCCAGCACCCCGGCACTAGCGGGAGGGCACGTAGAGACCCAGTACTTC
J: TRBJ1-1; D: -; size: -; V: TRBV28; CDR3: CASEIGPQTEAFF; DNA: TGTGCCAGCGAAATTGGGCCCCAAACTGAAGCTTTCTTT
J: TRBJ2-2; D: -; size: -; V: TRBV19; CDR3: CASSIAGSGELFF; DNA: TGTGCCAGTAGTATAGCGGGTTCCGGGGAGCTGTTTTTT
J: TRBJ2-6; D: -; size: -; V: TRBV10-3; CDR3: CAIRGTSGANVLTF; DNA: TGTGCCATCAGGGGGACCTCTGGGGCCAACGTCCTGACTTTC
J: TRBJ1-2; D: -; size: -; V: TRBV7-2; CDR3: CASSVGTNYGYTF; DNA: TGTGCCAGCAGCGTCGGGACTAACTATGGCTACACCTTC
J: TRBJ1-5; D: -; size: -; V: TRBV19; CDR3: CASSGSHSNQPQHF; DNA: TGTGCCAGTTCGGGCAGCCATAGCAATCAGCCCCAGCATTTT
J: TRBJ1-1; D: -; size: -; V: TRBV28; CDR3: CASSLGRGEAEAFF; DNA: TGTGCCAGCAGTTTGGGGAGAGGGGAGGCTGAAGCTTTCTTT
J: TRBJ2-1; D: -; size: -; V: TRBV7-6; CDR3: CASSQGASGNYNEQFF; DNA: TGTGCCAGCAGCCAGGGGGCTAGCGGGAATTACAATGAGCAGTTCTTC
J: TRBJ1-1; D: -; size: -; V: TRBV19; CDR3: CASRLVDDTEAFF; DNA: TGTGCCAGTAGGCTGGTGGATGACACTGAAGCTTTCTTT
J: TRBJ2-1; D: -; size: -; V: TRBV7-2; CDR3: CASSDIWGSQNYNEQFF; DNA: TGTGCCAGCAGCGACATCTGGGGCAGCCAGAACTACAATGAGCAGTTCTTC
J: TRBJ2-1; D: -; size: -; V: TRBV21-1; CDR3: CASSKIPFPSGSFSEQFF; DNA: TGTGCCAGCAGCAAAATCCCCTTTCCTAGCGGGAGTTTTAGTGAGCAGTTCTTC